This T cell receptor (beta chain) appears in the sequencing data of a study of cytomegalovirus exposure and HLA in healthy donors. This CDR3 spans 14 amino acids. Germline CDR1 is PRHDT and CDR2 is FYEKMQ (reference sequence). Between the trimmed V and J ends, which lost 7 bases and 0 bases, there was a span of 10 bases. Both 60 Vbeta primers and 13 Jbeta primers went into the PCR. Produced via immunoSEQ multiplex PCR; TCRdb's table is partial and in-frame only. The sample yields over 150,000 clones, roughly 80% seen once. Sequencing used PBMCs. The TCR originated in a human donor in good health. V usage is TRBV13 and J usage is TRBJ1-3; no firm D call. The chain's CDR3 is CASMDGSSGNTIYF. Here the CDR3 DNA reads TGTGCCAGCATGGACGGGAGCTCTGGAAACACCATATATTTT.